This T cell receptor beta chain was captured by sequencing in a study of Ad26.COV2.S vaccination and SARS-CoV-2 variants. Treatment defined: 15 to 20 received Ad26.COV2.S at low or high dose, single or two shots; about five received placebo; per-sample allocation not given. Samples were taken on day 63 after the first vaccine or placebo injection. The repertoire was sequenced with immunoSEQ multiplex PCR; TCRdb's copy has only in-frame clones and lacks some. Counted here are roughly 420,000 clones, 75% to 90% occurring once; the ten biggest clones make up 2% to 3%. Trimming pared 6 bases from V and 0 bases from J, leaving 13 bases between. The CDR3 length is 15 residues. CDR1 is LNHDA, CDR2 SQIVND, per germline (reference sequence).

This clonotype originated in a person between 18 and 65 years old who received the Ad26.COV2.S COVID-19 vaccine or a placebo. The chain employs TRBV19 and TRBJ2-3; a weak D match, TRBD2 (5 bases). Specimen: peripheral blood, collected in a trial of Ad26.COV2.S vaccine versus placebo. CDR3: CASSQLGGSTDTQYF. The CDR3 DNA follows: TGTGCCAGTAGCCAATTAGGCGGGAGCACAGATACGCAGTATTTT.